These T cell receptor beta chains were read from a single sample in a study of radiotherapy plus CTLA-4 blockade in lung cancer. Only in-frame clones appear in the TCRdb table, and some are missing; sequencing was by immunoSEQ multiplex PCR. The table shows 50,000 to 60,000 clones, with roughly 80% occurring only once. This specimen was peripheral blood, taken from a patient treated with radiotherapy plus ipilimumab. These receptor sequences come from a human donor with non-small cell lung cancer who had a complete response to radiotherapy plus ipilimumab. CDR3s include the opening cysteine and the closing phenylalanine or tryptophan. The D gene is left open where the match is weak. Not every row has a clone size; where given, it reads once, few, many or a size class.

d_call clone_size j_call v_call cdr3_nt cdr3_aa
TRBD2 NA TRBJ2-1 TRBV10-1 TGCGCCAGCAGTGATGGCGGGAGCTCCTACAATGAGCAGTTCTTC CASSDGGSSYNEQFF
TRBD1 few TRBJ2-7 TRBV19 TGTGCCAGTAGTATAACAGGGGACGGGTCCTACGAGCAGTACTTC CASSITGDGSYEQYF
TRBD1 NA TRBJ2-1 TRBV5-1 TGCGCCAGCAGCTTGGGAGGGGGCATTAATGAGCAGTTCTTC CASSLGGGINEQFF
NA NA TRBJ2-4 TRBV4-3 TGCGCCAGCAGCCAAGTTCCGTCGGGTCCCAAAAACATTCAGTACTTC CASSQVPSGPKNIQYF
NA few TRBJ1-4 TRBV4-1 TGCGCCAGCAGCCGGTGGAAGCGAGAAAAACTGTTTTTT CASSRWKREKLFF
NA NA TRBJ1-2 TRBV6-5 TGTGCCAGCAGTTACGAGTCAGGGCGGGGCTATGGCTACACCTTC CASSYESGRGYGYTF
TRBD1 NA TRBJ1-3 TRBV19 TGTGCCAGTAGTACAGTGCCAGGGGGCGTCTCTGGAAACACCATATATTTT CASSTVPGGVSGNTIYF
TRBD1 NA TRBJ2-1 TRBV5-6 TGTGCCAGCAGCCCGCCCGAGGGGCAGGGGGCGTGGAACAATGAGCAGTTCTTC CASSPPEGQGAWNNEQFF
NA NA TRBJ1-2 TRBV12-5 TGTGCTAGTGGTTTGGTAATGGCAGGGAAAAACTATGGCTACACCTTC CASGLVMAGKNYGYTF
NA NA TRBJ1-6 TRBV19 TGTGCCAGTAGTGTAACAGGGATCGGTTCACCCCTCCACTTT CASSVTGIGSPLHF
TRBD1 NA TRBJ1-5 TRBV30 TGTGCCTGGAGTGTAAAGACAGGGGAGCCCCAGCATTTT CAWSVKTGEPQHF
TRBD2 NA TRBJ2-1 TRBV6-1 TGTGCCAGCAGTGAACCAGCGGGAGGGACCTACAATGAGCAGTTCTTC CASSEPAGGTYNEQFF
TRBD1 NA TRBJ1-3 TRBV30 TGTGCCTGGAGTAAGCGGACAGGGCTTAGGAACACCATATATTTT CAWSKRTGLRNTIYF
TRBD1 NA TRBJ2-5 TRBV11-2 TGTGCCAGCAGCTTAGGACAGGGGCTTGGAGAGACCCAGTACTTC CASSLGQGLGETQYF
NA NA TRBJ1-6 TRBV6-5 TGTGCCAGCAGTTACTCGTCGGGGGGCAACAGAAATCCCCACTTT CASSYSSGGNRNPHF
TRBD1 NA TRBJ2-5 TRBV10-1 TGCGCCAGTAAAGGGACAGGGGGCGGGCAGACCCAGTACTTC CASKGTGGGQTQYF
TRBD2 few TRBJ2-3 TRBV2 TGTGCCAGCCGATCGACTAGCGGGGCTGTCCAGAATACGCAGTATTTT CASRSTSGAVQNTQYF
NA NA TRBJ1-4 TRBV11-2 TGTGCCAGCAGCTTAAATCAGAATGAAAAACTGTTTTTT CASSLNQNEKLFF
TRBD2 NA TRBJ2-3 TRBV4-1 TGCGCCAGCAGCCAAGAAGGGACTAGCTACGCCACGCAGTATTTT CASSQEGTSYATQYF
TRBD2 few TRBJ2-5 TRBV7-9 TGTGCCAGCAGCCCCCCGGGGGGGGTCGGGGGGACCCAGTACTTC CASSPPGGVGGTQYF
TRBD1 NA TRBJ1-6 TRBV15 TGTGCCACCAGCAAGGGACAGGGGGAAAATAATTCACCCCTCCACTTT CATSKGQGENNSPLHF
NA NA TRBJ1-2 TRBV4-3 TGCGCCAGCAGCCAAGCCGGAAGACTTAACTATGGCTACACCTTC CASSQAGRLNYGYTF
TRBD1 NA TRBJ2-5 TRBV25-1 TGTGCCAGCAGTGCAACACAGGGGTTCCAAGAGACCCAGTACTTC CASSATQGFQETQYF
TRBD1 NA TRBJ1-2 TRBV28 TGTGCCAGCAGTTTGGACAGGCTTAACTATGGCTACACCTTC CASSLDRLNYGYTF
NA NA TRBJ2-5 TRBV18 TGTGCCAGCTCACCCGGGAGTGACGAGACCCAGTACTTC CASSPGSDETQYF
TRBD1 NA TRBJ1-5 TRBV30 TGTGCCTGGAGTGCGGGACAGGGAGGCAATCAGCCCCAGCATTTT CAWSAGQGGNQPQHF
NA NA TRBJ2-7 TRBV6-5 TGTGCCAGCAGTGTGACAGCCTCCTACGAGCAGTACTTC CASSVTASYEQYF
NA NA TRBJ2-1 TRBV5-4 TGTGCCAGCAGCCCGGAGGGGACCTACAATGAGCAGTTCTTC CASSPEGTYNEQFF
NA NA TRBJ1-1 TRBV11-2 TGTGCCAGCAGCTCGGTGGAGGGCGACGGAACTTTCTTT CASSSVEGDGTFF
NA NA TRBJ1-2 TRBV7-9 TGTGCCAGCAGCCCCCCTCGGGGGGCTAACTATGGCTACACCTTC CASSPPRGANYGYTF
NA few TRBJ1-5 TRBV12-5 TGTGCTAGTGGTTTGGATACGCTGTTAGGGCAGGGTTTTAGCAATCAGCCCCAGCATTTT CASGLDTLLGQGFSNQPQHF
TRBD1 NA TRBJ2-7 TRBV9 TGTGCCAGCTCCCAGGGGACAGGGATTTGGTACGAGCAGTACTTC CASSQGTGIWYEQYF
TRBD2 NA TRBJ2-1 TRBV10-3 TGTGCCATCAGGCCGACTAGCGAGCGATACAATGAGCAGTTCTTC CAIRPTSERYNEQFF
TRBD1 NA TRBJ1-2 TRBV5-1 TGCGCCAGCAGCGGGACAGGTCCTTGGGGCTACACCTTC CASSGTGPWGYTF
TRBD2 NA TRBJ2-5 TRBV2 TGTGCCAGCAGTGAAGCTTCAGCGGGAGCCGAGACCCAGTACTTC CASSEASAGAETQYF
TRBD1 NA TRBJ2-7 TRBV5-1 TGCGCCAGCAGCTACGACAGGGGGGAGCAGTACTTC CASSYDRGEQYF
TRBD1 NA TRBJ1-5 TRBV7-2 TGTGCCAGCAGCTTAGCGACAGGGTATAGCAATCAGCCCCAGCATTTT CASSLATGYSNQPQHF
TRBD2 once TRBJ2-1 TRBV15 TGTGCCACCAGCAAGACCCTACTAGCGGGAGCGGGCAATGAGCAGTTCTTC CATSKTLLAGAGNEQFF
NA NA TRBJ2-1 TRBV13 TGTGCCAGCAGCTTAGATCGACGGAGGGACTCCTACAATGAGCAGTTCTTC CASSLDRRRDSYNEQFF
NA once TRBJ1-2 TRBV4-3 TGCGCCAGCAGCGAAGGGGGGGGCATACCGTATGGCTACACCTTC CASSEGGGIPYGYTF
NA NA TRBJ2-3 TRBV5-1 TGCGCCAGCAACACGGGACTTCATACAGATACGCAGTATTTT CASNTGLHTDTQYF